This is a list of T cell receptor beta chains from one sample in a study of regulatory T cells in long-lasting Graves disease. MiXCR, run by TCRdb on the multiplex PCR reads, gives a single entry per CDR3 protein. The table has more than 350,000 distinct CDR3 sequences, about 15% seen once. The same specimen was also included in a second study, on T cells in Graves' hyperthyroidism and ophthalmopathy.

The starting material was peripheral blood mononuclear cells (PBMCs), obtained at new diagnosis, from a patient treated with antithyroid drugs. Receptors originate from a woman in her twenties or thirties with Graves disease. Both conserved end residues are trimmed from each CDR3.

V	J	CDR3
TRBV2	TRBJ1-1	ATLPGQGEYIEATEAF
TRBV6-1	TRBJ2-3	ASSGQGGATDTQY
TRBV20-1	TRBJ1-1	SAIRGGIRNTEAF
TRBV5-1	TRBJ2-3	ASTRDADTQY
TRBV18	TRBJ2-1	ASSRIPPPYNEQF
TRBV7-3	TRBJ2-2	ASSPYGRDTGELF
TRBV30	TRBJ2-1	AWSPTSVNNEQF
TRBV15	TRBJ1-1	ATSRSTEAF
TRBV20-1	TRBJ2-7	SAIGRETSYEQY
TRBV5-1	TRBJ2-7	ASSLRGTYSTIEQY
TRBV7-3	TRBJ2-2	ASSSNTGELF
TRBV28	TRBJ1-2	ASSLLGGYGYT
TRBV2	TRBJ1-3	ASRAGPSGTEAFFGQGTIY
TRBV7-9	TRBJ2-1	ASSLARTSGRGREQF
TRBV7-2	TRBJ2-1	ASSLGVWGEQF
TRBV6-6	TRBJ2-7	ASSYSGQRPIGEQY
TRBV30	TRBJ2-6	AWSYRASSGANVLT
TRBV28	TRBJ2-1	ASSLKTPSDDSYNEQF
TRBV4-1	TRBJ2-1	ASSRTNQRRGVNEQF
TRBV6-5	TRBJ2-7	ASSYQGGTPYEQY
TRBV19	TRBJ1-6	ASTRQGTGSPLH
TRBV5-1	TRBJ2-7	ASSFRGQYEQY
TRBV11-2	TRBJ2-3	ASRRRSGIGTDTQY
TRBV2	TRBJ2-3	ASSRLASTDTQY
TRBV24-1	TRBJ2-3	ATSGGGSASGDTQY
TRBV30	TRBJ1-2	AWSLAGTNYGYT
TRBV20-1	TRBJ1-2	SASGQGWNYGYT
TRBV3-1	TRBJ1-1	ASSNRGTEAF
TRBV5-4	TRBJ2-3	ASSGGSEVDTQY
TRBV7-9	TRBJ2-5	ASSTRLAGFGETQY
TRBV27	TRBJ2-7	ASSPTRTLFGEQY
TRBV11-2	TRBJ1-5	ASSPGDGNQPQH
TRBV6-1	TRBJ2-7	ASSARTSGATYEQY
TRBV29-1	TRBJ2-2	SQNRGQGNTGELF
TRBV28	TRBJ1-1	ASSEWGERTEAF
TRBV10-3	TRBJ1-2	AIRAGQIIYGYT
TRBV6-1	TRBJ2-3	ASRPLVAGDTDTQY
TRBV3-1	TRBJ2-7	ASSSGTDVEQY
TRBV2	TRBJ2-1	ASSTMSGGVLF
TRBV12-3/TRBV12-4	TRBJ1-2	ASSFPRGLYGYT
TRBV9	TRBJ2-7	ASSVGDRFYEQY
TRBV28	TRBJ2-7	ASSDHRDEQY
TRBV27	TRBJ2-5	ASSRGAGETETQY
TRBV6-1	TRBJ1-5	ASSTDSIQPQH
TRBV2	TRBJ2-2	ASQLTNTGELF
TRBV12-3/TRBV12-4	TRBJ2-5	ASTTGGETQY
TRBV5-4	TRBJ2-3	ASSHKGQGVTDTQY
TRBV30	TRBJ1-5	AWSGGDNQPQH
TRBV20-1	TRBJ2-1	SAHRGEDTYNEQF
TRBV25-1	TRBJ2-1	ASSAPDRLSPYNEQF
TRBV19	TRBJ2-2	ASSIFPPGTANTGELF
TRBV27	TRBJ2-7	ASSLSARNRVFHEQY
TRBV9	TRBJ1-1	ASSPIQGNTEAF
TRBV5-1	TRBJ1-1	ASSQSGRVGTEAF
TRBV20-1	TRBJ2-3	SAGPPAPGTGYTDTQY
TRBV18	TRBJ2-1	ASSPGGRTYNEQF
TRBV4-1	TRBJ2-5	ASSQDRWEETQY
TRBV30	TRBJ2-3	AWRGRRAQPSTDTQY